This TCR beta chain was sequenced in a study of response to subunit inactivated influenza vaccine. Whole-study findings and limits: Each seasonal flu vaccination may recruit only limited new T cells, authors suggested.

V dropped 4 bases and J dropped 7; count of bases not matched to a gene: 5. CDR3 length: 13 amino acids. The germline CDR1 and CDR2 sequences are MGHDK and SYGVNS. TCRdb used MiXCR to reprocess the RT-PCR reads, holding one entry per CDR3 protein. The table includes 650,000 or so distinct CDR3 sequences, 13% to 15% detected once. As regards this clonotype: Its target is not known.

The chain has TRBV25-1 and TRBJ2-7; 9 bases fit TRBD1. The material was PBMCs from blood, obtained approximately 15 days before vaccination. This clonotype was sampled from a man aged 45-60 years who received an inactivated influenza vaccine. CDR3 sequence: CASSVGTGREQYF. The DNA for the CDR3 is TGTGCCAGCAGTGTTGGGACAGGGCGAGAGCAGTACTTC.